What follows are 10 T cell receptor beta chains derived from one specimen sequenced in a study of T-cell memory formation after mild COVID-19. A single record per CDR3 protein comes from TCRdb applying MiXCR to the 5' RACE reads. Of 200,000 to 250,000 distinct CDR3 sequences detected, roughly 9.4% appear once; the ten largest clones hold around a fifth. Sequencing used PBMCs or a T cell subset sorted from them (not recorded which). The origin of the receptors is a man younger than 35 who had mild COVID-19 (a few samples of this study predate the infection). Cell type and time point are not known.

This chain connects TRBV7-2 to TRBJ2-5; D unresolved. The CDR3 has 13 amino acids. Per germline, CDR1 SGHTA and CDR2 FQGNSA. Trimming took off 5 bases at V and 6 bases at J, with 13 bases between the two ends. CDR3 loop: CASSQDPKQTQYF. As DNA, the CDR3 is TGTGCCAGCAGCCAGGACCCTAAGCAGACCCAGTACTTC.

V gene TRBV5-5 combines with J gene TRBJ2-2; 10 nucleotides align to TRBD2. CDR1 and CDR2 from the germline V gene are SGHKS and YYEKEE (reference sequence). This CDR3 is built from 16 residues. The trim removed 0 bases at V and 4 bases at J, leaving 3 bases unmatched. The CDR3 loop is CASSLGLAGRTGELFF. For the CDR3, the DNA is TGTGCCAGCAGCTTGGGACTAGCGGGCCGCACCGGGGAGCTGTTTTTT.

In its sample, this clonotype was seen a few times. The J gene is TRBJ2-2, the V gene TRBV5-1; D may be TRBD2 (7 bases). The V and J ends lost 4 bases and 3 bases respectively, with 10 bases between them. Germline CDR1 reads SGHRS; CDR2 reads YFSETQ. The CDR3 consists of 14 residues. The CDR3 region has the DNA TGCGCCAGCAGCCCGGGGGGCCACACCGGGGAGCTGTTTTTT. Translating it yields CASSPGGHTGELFF.

This clonotype came up a few times. This chain links TRBV19 with TRBJ1-1; the D is unclear. Germline V gene data show CDR1 as LNHDA and CDR2 as SQIVND (reference sequence). The CDR3 runs to 15 residues. V gave up 5 bases and J gave up 6 bases, with 19 bases separating them. The CDR3 protein is CASSVTTASPPEAFF. CDR3 coding DNA: TGTGCCAGTAGTGTGACGACGGCCTCACCCCCTGAAGCTTTCTTT.

A few counts support this clonotype. The chain joins TRBV11-1 to TRBJ2-1, with D perhaps TRBD2 (6 bases). The CDR3 contains 14 residues. The V and J ends lost 2 bases and 10 bases respectively, with 15 bases between them. Germline loops: CDR1 SGHAT, CDR2 FQDESV (reference sequence). CDR3 loop: CASSLSGGINEQFF. DNA for the CDR3: TGTGCCAGCAGCTTAAGTGGGGGGATCAACGAGCAGTTCTTC.

This clonotype was seen at least ten times. The CDR3 region has the DNA TGTGCCAGCAGCTTGGGGACGTCGCAAGAGACCCAGTACTTC. It yields the protein CASSLGTSQETQYF. This chain joins TRBV7-9 and TRBJ2-5; the D gene could be TRBD1 or TRBD2 (5 bases each). The CDR3 spans 14 residues. Per the germline V gene, CDR1 is SEHNR and CDR2 is FQNEAQ (reference sequence). The V gene lost 3 bases and the J gene lost 2 bases, with 10 bases spanning the gap.

This clonotype turned up a few times. CDR3 loop: CASSQTPGTTKTDAFF. The DNA for the CDR3 is TGCGCCAGCAGCCAAACCCCCGGGACAACAAAGACGGATGCTTTCTTT. This sequence joins TRBV4-1 and TRBJ1-1; weak D call: TRBD1 (6 bases). Trimming pared 2 bases from V and 11 bases from J, leaving 24 bases between. The CDR3 contains 16 residues. Germline V gene lookup returns CDR1 MGHRA and CDR2 YSYEKL.

The chain carries TRBV7-2 and TRBJ1-2, with TRBD1 as a possible D gene (5 bases). The V end was cut by 7 bases, the J end by 1 base, with 16 bases between. Germline CDR1 is SGHTA and CDR2 is FQGNSA. This CDR3 is built from 15 residues. CDR3 in DNA: TGTGCCAGCACCCCACACGGGGGGTATAACTATGGCTACACCTTC. Translating gives CASTPHGGYNYGYTF. Full variable domain (rest looked up from reference TRBV7-2 and TRBJ1-2): GAGVSQSPSNKVTEKGKDVELRCDPISGHTALYWYRQSLGQGLEFLIYFQGNSAPDKSGLPSDRFSAERTGGSVSTLTIQRTQQEDSAVYLCASTPHGGYNYGYTFGSGTRLTVV.

This clonotype was picked up many times. The chain is built from TRBV5-5 and TRBJ2-1, with 12 bases aligning to TRBD2. J was trimmed by 3 bases and V by 4 bases; bases with no gene match: 5. This CDR3 region has 16 residues. Germline V lookup: CDR1 SGHKS, CDR2 YYEKEE (reference sequence). CDR3 in amino acids: CASSLTSGGYYNEQFF. In DNA form, the CDR3 reads TGTGCCAGCAGCCTGACTAGCGGGGGATACTACAATGAGCAGTTCTTC. The full variable domain, its missing parts supplied by reference TRBV5-5 and TRBJ2-1, is DAGVTQSPTHLIKTRGQQVTLRCSPISGHKSVSWYQQVLGQGPQFIFQYYEKEERGRGNFPDRFSARQFPNYSSELNVNALLLGDSALYLCASSLTSGGYYNEQFFGPGTRLTVL.

V gene TRBV12-3 or TRBV12-4 combines with J gene TRBJ2-2; D gene ambiguous. Trimming shortened V by 2 bases and J by 4 bases, and 11 bases separated the two germline ends. The CDR3 covers 15 residues. This chain's CDR3 is CASSLNLVGTGELFF. CDR3 DNA: TGTGCCAGCAGTTTAAACCTAGTCGGCACCGGGGAGCTGTTTTTT.